Reported below is one T cell receptor beta chain. Germline V gene sequence: CDR1 LNHDA, CDR2 SQIVND (reference sequence). The CDR3 is 16 amino acids. The V gene lost 1 base and the J gene lost 4 bases, with 16 bases spanning the gap. The sample originates from a study of blood T cell repertoires in COVID-19. Overall study context: PBMCs, B-cell-depleted T cells, or T cells provided the cDNA or gDNA that made up the material.

Sequenced by immunoSEQ multiplex PCR; TCRdb stores in-frame clones only, minus some. The data show 84,000 or so clones, roughly 78% seen once. The chain carries TRBV19 and TRBJ1-2, with TRBD1 as a possible D gene (6 bases). Sequenced: peripheral blood. This receptor was identified in a man aged 55 to 70 with COVID-19, enrolled during active disease. The CDR3 is CASSIVVQGGIYGYTF. CDR3 DNA: TGTGCCAGTAGTATAGTCGTACAGGGTGGCATCTATGGCTACACCTTC.